This TCR beta chain was recorded in a study of molecular identifiers for immune sequencing clone quantification. About this clonotype: A read error may be the cause here, since a much bigger clone is one base away.

Trimming left V 0 bases short and J 4 bases short, with 12 bases between. The V gene's germline CDR1 is LGHNA and CDR2 YSLEER. CDR3 length: 15 residues. In TCRdb, the PCR reads were re-called with MiXCR into one record per CDR3 protein. The table includes some 590,000 distinct CDR3 sequences, about 25% detected once. J is TRBJ1-2 and V is TRBV4-3, with D possibly matching TRBD1 (5 bases). What was sequenced was naive CD8+ T cells from blood, with Jurkat cell RNA spiked in. Subset denoted: FACS-sorted CD8+CD4-CCR7+CD45RA+ naive T cells. The receptor was derived from a human donor in good health. Some libraries in this study had Jurkat cell RNA spiked in. DNA for the CDR3: TGCGCCAGCAGCCAAGATCAGGGCAGTGGCTATGGCTACACCTTC. It translates to CASSQDQGSGYGYTF.